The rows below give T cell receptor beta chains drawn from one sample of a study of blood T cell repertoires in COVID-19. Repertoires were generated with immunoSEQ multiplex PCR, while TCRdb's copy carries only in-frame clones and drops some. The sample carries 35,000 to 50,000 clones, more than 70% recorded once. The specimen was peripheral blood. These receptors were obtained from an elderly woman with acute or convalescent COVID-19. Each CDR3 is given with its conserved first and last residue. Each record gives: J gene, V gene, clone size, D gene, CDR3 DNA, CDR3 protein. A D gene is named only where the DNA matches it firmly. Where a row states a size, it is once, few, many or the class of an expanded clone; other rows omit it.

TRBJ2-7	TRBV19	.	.	TGTGCCAGTGGAGTCCCGGAACGCCTTTACGAGCAGTACTTC	CASGVPERLYEQYF
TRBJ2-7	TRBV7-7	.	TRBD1	TGTGCTAGCAGCCCCATATTCCAACCGGGACAGGACGGCGAGCAGTACTTC	CASSPIFQPGQDGEQYF
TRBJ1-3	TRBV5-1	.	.	TGCGCCAGCAGCGAAGGGGCCAGCTCTGGAAACACCATATATTTT	CASSEGASSGNTIYF
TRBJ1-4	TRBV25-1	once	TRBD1	TGTGCCAGCAGTCCAATACCCGCAGGGGGTGAAAAACTGTTTTTT	CASSPIPAGGEKLFF
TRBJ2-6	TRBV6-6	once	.	TGTGCCAGCAGCCCGAGAGACAGCTCTGGGGCCAACGTCCTGACTTTC	CASSPRDSSGANVLTF
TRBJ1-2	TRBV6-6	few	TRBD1	TGTGCCAGCAGTTACATACAGGGGTTCTATGGCTACACCTTC	CASSYIQGFYGYTF
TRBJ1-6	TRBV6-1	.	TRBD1	TGTGCCAGCAGTGAACTTCTAGGGGGCGTGTCACCCCTCCACTTT	CASSELLGGVSPLHF
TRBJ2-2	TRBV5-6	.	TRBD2	TGTGCCAGCAGCTTGCCTAGCGGGGGGAAGGCCGGGGAGCTGTTTTTT	CASSLPSGGKAGELFF
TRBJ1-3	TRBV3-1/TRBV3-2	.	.	TGTGCCAGCAGCCAACAGTCAGGAAACACCATATATTTT	CASSQQSGNTIYF
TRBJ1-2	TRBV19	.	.	TGTGCCAGTAGTATAGGACCTAGTAACTATGGCTACACCTTC	CASSIGPSNYGYTF
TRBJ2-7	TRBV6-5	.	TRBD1	TGTGCCAGCAGTTACGAAGACAGGGGTTGGCGCGAGCAGTACTTC	CASSYEDRGWREQYF
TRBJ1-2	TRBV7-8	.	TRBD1	TGTGCCAGCAGCTTATTCTTTCCCCAGGGGGGATATGGCTACACCTTC	CASSLFFPQGGYGYTF
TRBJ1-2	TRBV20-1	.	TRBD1	TGCAGTGCTAGTCAGACAGGGGGATCAGATGGCTACACCTTC	CSASQTGGSDGYTF
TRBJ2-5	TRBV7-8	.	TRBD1	TGTGCCAGCAGCTTTTATGGACAGGGAAGGGAGACCCAGTACTTC	CASSFYGQGRETQYF
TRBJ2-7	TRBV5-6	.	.	TGTGCCAGCAGCCCGGACGGACTTCAGGACTACGAGCAGTACTTC	CASSPDGLQDYEQYF
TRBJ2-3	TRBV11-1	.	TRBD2	TGTGCCAGCAGCTCGGGACTAGCTGCCGATACGCAGTATTTT	CASSSGLAADTQYF
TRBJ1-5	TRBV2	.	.	TGTGCCAGCTCGGGGGACTTCAATCAGCCCCAGCATTTT	CASSGDFNQPQHF
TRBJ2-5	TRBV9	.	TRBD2	TGTGCCAGCAGCCTGGGGACTAGCGTTGGAGGGACCCAGTACTTC	CASSLGTSVGGTQYF
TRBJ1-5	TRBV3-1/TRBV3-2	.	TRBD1	TGTGCCAGCAGCCAAGGTTCCGGGACAGGGGGTTTATGGGGCAATCAGCCCCAGCATTTT	CASSQGSGTGGLWGNQPQHF
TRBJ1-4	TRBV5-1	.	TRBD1	TGCGCCAGCAGCTCGCAACAGGGGATGCCTAATGAAAAACTGTTTTTT	CASSSQQGMPNEKLFF
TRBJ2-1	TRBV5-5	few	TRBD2	TGTGCCAGCAGCTTGGCTGGGGGGGGGAGCTCCTACAATGAGCAGTTCTTC	CASSLAGGGSSYNEQFF
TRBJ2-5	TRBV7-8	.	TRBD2	TGTGCCAGCAGCTACTGGACTAGCGGGGGGGAGACCCAGTACTTC	CASSYWTSGGETQYF
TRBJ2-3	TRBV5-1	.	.	TGCGCCAGCAGTCCACAGGGAAGCACAGATACGCAGTATTTT	CASSPQGSTDTQYF
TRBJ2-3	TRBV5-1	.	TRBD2	TGCGCCAGCTCGAGCGGGGGCAGTTTAGATACGCAGTATTTT	CASSSGGSLDTQYF
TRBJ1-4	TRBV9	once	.	TGTGCCAGCAGCTACAGTGCAACTAATGAAAAACTGTTTTTT	CASSYSATNEKLFF
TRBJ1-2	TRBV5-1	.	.	TGCGCCAGCAGCCGGTATTTTGATGGCTACACCTTC	CASSRYFDGYTF
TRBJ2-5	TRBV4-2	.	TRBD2	TGTGCCAGCAGCCAGGGGGTTAGGACTAGTCAAGAGACCCAGTACTTC	CASSQGVRTSQETQYF
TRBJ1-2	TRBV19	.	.	TGTGCCAGTAGTACACCGCAACAGGGAAACTATGGCTACACCTTC	CASSTPQQGNYGYTF
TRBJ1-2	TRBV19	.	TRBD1	TGTGCCAGTAATCAGCGGGACAGGGGGCGGTTTGGCTACACCTTC	CASNQRDRGRFGYTF
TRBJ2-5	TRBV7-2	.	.	TGTGCCAGCAGCTTAGTCGAGGAGACCCAGTACTTC	CASSLVEETQYF
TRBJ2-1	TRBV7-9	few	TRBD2	TGTGCCAGCAGCTCGAGGTCTAGCGGGGGTGGCTATGAGCAGTTCTTC	CASSSRSSGGGYEQFF
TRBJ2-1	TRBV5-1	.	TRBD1	TGCGCCAGCAGCCCTGGGACAGGGGTAGGGGGTGAGCAGTTCTTC	CASSPGTGVGGEQFF
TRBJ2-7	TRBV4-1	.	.	TGCGCCAGCAGCCAAGAGGCCGGGGGTACCTTCTTCGAGCAGTACTTC	CASSQEAGGTFFEQYF
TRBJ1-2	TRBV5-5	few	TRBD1	TGTGCCAGCAGCACCGGACAGGGCGCCCGGAGACACACAACCTATGGCTACACCTTC	CASSTGQGARRHTTYGYTF
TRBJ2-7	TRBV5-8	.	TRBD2	TGTGCCAGCAGCTGGGACCCAGGGAGGGGCAGAAAGCAGTACTTC	CASSWDPGRGRKQYF
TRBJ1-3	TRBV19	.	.	TGTGCCAGTAGCGACATCCCGAATGGAAACACCATATATTTT	CASSDIPNGNTIYF
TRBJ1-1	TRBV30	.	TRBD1	TGTGCCTGGTCCTCCTCAGGGGGCACCGAAGCTTTCTTT	CAWSSSGGTEAFF
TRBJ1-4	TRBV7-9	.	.	TGTGCCAGCAGCTCCGGGTCGAAGGCTAGGACTAATGAAAAACTGTTTTTT	CASSSGSKARTNEKLFF
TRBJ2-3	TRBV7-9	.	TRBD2	TGTGCCAGCAGCCGAGGACTAGCCATTAGCACAGATACGCAGTATTTT	CASSRGLAISTDTQYF
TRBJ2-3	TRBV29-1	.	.	TGCAGCGTCCGGACTGGCACAGATACGCAGTATTTT	CSVRTGTDTQYF
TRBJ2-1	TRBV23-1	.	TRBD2	TGCGCCAGCAGTCTGACTAGCGGGGTACCCAATGAGCAGTTCTTC	CASSLTSGVPNEQFF
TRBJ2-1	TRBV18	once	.	TGTGCCAGCTCACCATTAGAGTCTTACAATGAGCAGTTCTTC	CASSPLESYNEQFF
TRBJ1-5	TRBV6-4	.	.	TGTGCCAGCAGCGAGAGTTATAGCAATCAGCCCCAGCATTTT	CASSESYSNQPQHF
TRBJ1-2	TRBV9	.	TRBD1	TGTGCCAGCAGCCCCCGGACAGGGGGCTCCGGGTATGGCTACACCTTC	CASSPRTGGSGYGYTF
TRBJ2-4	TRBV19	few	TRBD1	TGTGCCTCCCAAACGACAGGGGTGGGGGACATTCAGTACTTC	CASQTTGVGDIQYF
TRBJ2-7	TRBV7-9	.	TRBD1	TGTGCCAGCAGCTTAACAGGGGGCTCGTACGAGCAGTACTTC	CASSLTGGSYEQYF
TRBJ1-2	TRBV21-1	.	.	TGTGCCAGCCATCGTGCTCCTAAGGGGGCAGGGAACTATGGCTACACCTTC	CASHRAPKGAGNYGYTF
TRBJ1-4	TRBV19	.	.	TGTGCCAGTAGTTTCTTAGGGGATGAAAAACTGTTTTTT	CASSFLGDEKLFF
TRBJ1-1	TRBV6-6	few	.	TGTGCCAGCAGTTTGGGGGGGGGCTACACTGAAGCTTTCTTT	CASSLGGGYTEAFF
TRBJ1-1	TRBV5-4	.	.	TGTGCCAGCAGCTTTGGGGAGAGGAACACTGAAGCTTTCTTT	CASSFGERNTEAFF
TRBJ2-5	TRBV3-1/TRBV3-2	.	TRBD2	TGTGCCAGCAGCCAACAGAGCGGGGGAGAGACCCAGTACTTC	CASSQQSGGETQYF
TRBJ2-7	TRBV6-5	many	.	TGTGCCAGCAGAGCACCGGGACTCACCTACGAGCAGTACTTC	CASRAPGLTYEQYF
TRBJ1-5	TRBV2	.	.	TGTGCCAGCAGTGAAGCCCCCTTCGAGGGCAATCAGCCCCAGCATTTT	CASSEAPFEGNQPQHF